This record covers a single T cell receptor (beta chain). The antigen is unknown. The sample originates from a study of beta chain features in type 1 diabetes. Study-wide results and limits: Type 1 diabetes patients had TCRB CDR3s that were shorter (moderately but significantly so) in all four CD4+ subsets.

Expressed TCRB transcripts were sequenced after all isolated RNA was converted to cDNA. The method was immunoSEQ multiplex PCR; TCRdb's version includes in-frame clones alone and lacks a portion of them. The table has approximately 730,000 clones, roughly 13% seen once. The CDR3 runs to 16 residues. Per the germline V gene, CDR1 is SQVTM and CDR2 is ANQGSEA. V was clipped by 3 bases and J by 3 bases; unmatched bases: 9. The sequenced material came from naive CD4+ T cells from blood. The chain recombines TRBV29-1 with TRBJ2-7; 12 bases match TRBD1. This sequence was found in a man between 18 and 35 years old with type 1 diabetes. In nucleotides, the CDR3 is TGCAGCGTTGATAGTCTTGGGGACAGGGGGCACTACGAGCAGTACTTC. Translation gives CSVDSLGDRGHYEQYF.